This T cell receptor (beta chain) appears in the sequencing data of a study of Graves' ophthalmopathy and Graves' hyperthyroidism (dated by TCRdb to the late 2010s). Background on the whole study: Peripheral blood was collected at initial diagnosis, before any treatment. To tell Graves' ophthalmopathy apart from Graves' hyperthyroidism, and to predict which patients would progress to ophthalmopathy, the study relied on TCR beta repertoire signatures. The 95 to 100 discovery patients were randomly divided into training and test sets at a 7:3 ratio. After sampling, hyperthyroidism patients received methimazole starting at 30 mg daily, and ophthalmopathy patients received high-dose intravenous methylprednisolone. In over five hyperthyroidism patients, the T-cell repertoires found in thyroid tissue were compared with those found in blood. In total, 135 blood samples were TCR-sequenced: approximately 40 ophthalmopathy, roughly 77 hyperthyroidism and about 17 hyperthyroidism-to-ophthalmopathy patients. To explore V-J signatures that separate ophthalmopathy from hyperthyroidism, a discovery set of 100 patients was enrolled, consisting of about 45 with ophthalmopathy and some 59 with stable hyperthyroidism. The independent validation cohort included under 20 hyperthyroidism patients plus 17 patients who later progressed from hyperthyroidism to ophthalmopathy.

TCR beta CDR3 regions were amplified from RNA transcripts for repertoire sequencing. The first round was an RT-PCR using HTBI primers with the Qiagen OneStep RT-PCR kit, and this first round was followed by a second-round multiplex PCR, then size selection and purification. Libraries were sequenced paired-end with 100 bp reads on an Illumina HiSeq2000. Processing in the source paper ran as follows. SOAPnuke was used to process the reads, throwing out any read that had adapters, had uncalled bases, had a mean Phred below 15, or lacked an exact constant-primer or identifier match. COPE v1.2.5 was used to merge the high-quality paired reads. Clonotypes were defined as unique nucleotide sequences and were aligned to IMGT TRB V, D and J references using MiTCR v1.1. The analysis was limited to V-J combinations with a frequency above 0.0001, which together covered 99.2% of the repertoires. For each V-J combination, a TCR clonal expansion and chaos score was defined as F50 clonal expansion divided by the chaos observed in the TCRdist matrix. Welch's t-statistics and random forest were used to narrow the features down to over ten V-J combinations, which were then fed into a naive Bayes classifier. The similarity between thyroid and blood repertoires was quantified using the Morisita-Horn index. TCRdb reanalyzed the raw reads on its own, using fastp at Q25 for trimming and MiXCR for clone calling, and kept in-frame beta chains. Every entry covers one CDR3 protein and lists the most common genes and DNA from its rows. The V and J calls reflect TCRdb's pipeline rather than the authors' work. The sample table records about 180,000 distinct CDR3 sequences; under 40% of these occur just once. In total, the top ten clones hold approximately 6.3% of the sample.

Overall results and qualifications from the work: Most of the expanded thyroid clonotypes with a frequency above 0.001 were also detected in blood, and it was suggested that the thyroid immune response may be reflected by blood repertoires. No statistical method was used to set the sample size in advance, and the investigators knew which group each participant was assigned to. In cross-validation, the 13-signature model distinguished ophthalmopathy from stable hyperthyroidism with around 90% sensitivity and around 81% specificity, while in the test set the corresponding values were roughly 80% and 75%. In validation, the model predicted ophthalmopathy progression with about 71% sensitivity and approximately 75% specificity; some 13 predicted patients were CT-confirmed with GO in a median of about 7.1 months.

The ophthalmopathy patients had moderately to severely active disease, with a Clinical Activity Score of 3 or higher, a NOSPECS grade of 4 or higher, and a disease duration of less than 3 months. Anyone with other autoimmune diseases, uncontrolled infections, pregnancy or lactation was excluded from the study. Clinical symptoms, serum thyroxine, TRAb, thyroid ultrasound and orbital computed tomography formed the basis of the diagnosis. Using Ficoll-Paque density gradient centrifugation, PBMCs were isolated from about 9.2 ml of fresh peripheral blood. Trizol reagent was used to extract the total RNA, and its quality was then checked on an Agilent 2100 Bioanalyzer. On this clonotype itself: Its antigen is unknown. There are no base qualities to consult, and no much larger clone falls within one base.

From its cysteine to its phenylalanine, the CDR3 spans 15 amino acids. This entry keeps only the CDR3 DNA: 45 bases, framed from base 1. Cut back by 5 bases and 4 bases, the V and J ends lie 18 bases apart. Per the germline V gene (reference sequence), DFQATT is the CDR1 and SNEGSKA is the CDR2. The source of this sequence is a woman aged 40-49 years with Graves' ophthalmopathy. Donor details come from another sample of the same person, matched by shared clones. The rearrangement joined TRBV20-1 to TRBJ1-5, with a weak D call of TRBD1 (5 bases match). The sample was peripheral blood. The DNA sequence reads TGCAGTGCTGGACGGGGGGACCGAAGAAATCAGCCCCAGCATTTT. Its protein reads: CSAGRGDRRNQPQHF.